Sequencing of this T cell receptor (beta chain) was carried out in a study of blood T cell repertoires in COVID-19. Study summary: Some COVID-19 samples were acute and others convalescent; all came from the United States, Italy and Spain. From T cells, B-cell-depleted T cells, or PBMCs came the material, which was cDNA or gDNA.

V gave up 3 bases and J gave up 1 base; unmatched junction bases: 1. This CDR3 contains 16 residues. CDR1 SGDLS and CDR2 YYNGEE come from the germline V gene. Source study methods: Amplification of reference gene primers provided the estimated nucleated cell counts. Libraries were prepared by immunoSEQ multiplex PCR; TCRdb keeps only in-frame clonotypes and omits some of them. The V and J calls and the clone size are those of that table, but D and trimming were determined from the DNA. The sample yields about 60,000 clones, 90% seen once. This clonotype was obtained from a man aged 60 to 69 with active COVID-19. The sequenced sample was peripheral blood. The rearrangement uses TRBV9 and TRBJ2-6; 10 bases map to TRBD2. Here the CDR3 reads CASSATSGSGANVLTF. DNA of the CDR3: TGTGCCAGCAGCGCGACTAGCGGGTCTGGGGCCAACGTCCTGACTTTC.